This is a list of T cell receptor beta chains from one sample in a study of tumor-infiltrating lymphocytes in primary liver carcinoma. TCRdb passed the multiplex PCR reads through MiXCR, listing each CDR3 protein once. The sample has just over 300,000 distinct CDR3 sequences, nearly 60% seen once; the top ten hold about 17%. The sequenced sample consisted of peripheral blood. The receptor set was obtained from a woman aged 25 to 39 with primary liver carcinoma and hepatitis B virus infection. CDR3s include the opening cysteine and the closing phenylalanine or tryptophan. The order of the fields is CDR3 DNA, CDR3 protein, CDR3 length, J gene, V gene, clone size, D gene. D genes are given only for firm matches. Only some rows state a clone size, as once, few, many or a class for expanded clones.

TGTGCCAGCAGCTTGAGCTGGGAGGATACGCAGTATTTT | CASSLSWEDTQYF | 13 | TRBJ2-3 | TRBV11-2 | many | .
TGTGCCTGGAGTGAAGTTAATAGCAATCAGCCCCAGCATTTT | CAWSEVNSNQPQHF | 14 | TRBJ1-5 | TRBV30 | . | .
TGCGCCAGCAATGAGTCAAGGCTAGCGGATTACGAGCAGTACTTC | CASNESRLADYEQYF | 15 | TRBJ2-7 | TRBV10-2 | . | TRBD2
TGTGCCAGCATCGAAGCGGGAGTATCGTACGAGCAGTACTTC | CASIEAGVSYEQYF | 14 | TRBJ2-7 | TRBV6-6 | many | TRBD2
TGCGCCAGCAGCTTTGACGGCATAATCCAGTTCTTC | CASSFDGIIQFF | 12 | TRBJ2-1 | TRBV5-1 | many | .
TGTGCCGGCAGTAGGACTAGCGGGAGGTCCTACGAGCAGTACTTC | CAGSRTSGRSYEQYF | 15 | TRBJ2-7 | TRBV12-3/TRBV12-4 | . | TRBD2
TGTGCCAGTAATGGAGGGCAGCTAACTGAAGCTTTCTTT | CASNGGQLTEAFF | 13 | TRBJ1-1 | TRBV19 | . | .
TGTGTCAGCTCACCGGGCCCGAGCACCGGGGAGCTGTTTTTT | CVSSPGPSTGELFF | 14 | TRBJ2-2 | TRBV18 | . | .
TGTGCCAGCAGCACCATAGGACAGGGGGCATCGGAGCAGTTCTTC | CASSTIGQGASEQFF | 15 | TRBJ2-1 | TRBV11-2 | many | TRBD1
TGTGCCAGCAGTCCCCGACCGAGGACAGGGTGGAATTGGGACTCCTATAATTCACCCCTCCAATTT | CASSPRPRTGWNWDSYNSPLQF | 22 | TRBJ1-6 | TRBV6-6 | . | TRBD1
TGTGCCAGGAGCTTGGGGAACACAGATACGCAGTATTTT | CARSLGNTDTQYF | 13 | TRBJ2-3 | TRBV7-9 | . | .
TGTGCCAGCAGTACCTCCTATTCGTCCGGGACAGCTGTGGAGCAGTACTTC | CASSTSYSSGTAVEQYF | 17 | TRBJ2-7 | TRBV7-2 | . | TRBD1
TGTGCCAGCAGCCCAAGGGGGTCTAACTATGGCTACACCTTC | CASSPRGSNYGYTF | 14 | TRBJ1-2 | TRBV6-1 | . | .
TGTGCCAGCACCCTACGGGGCTACACCTTC | CASTLRGYTF | 10 | TRBJ1-2 | TRBV28 | . | .
TGTGCCAGCAGCCCCCGGGTAAACACTGAAGCTTTCTTT | CASSPRVNTEAFF | 13 | TRBJ1-1 | TRBV6-5 | many | .